This T cell receptor (beta chain) was obtained from a study of cytomegalovirus exposure and HLA in healthy donors. General study results and limits: Several of the most significant clusters appeared linked to common viral pathogens, based on a later analysis. Later analysis identified 16,951 TCR beta sequences associated with HLA alleles, using a false discovery rate threshold of 0.05.

In germline, CDR1 is KGHSH, CDR2 LQKENI. This CDR3 is built from 14 residues. The V end lost 5 bases, the J end lost 4 bases, and 12 bases lay between the germline ends. In the PCR, 60 Vbeta and 13 Jbeta primers were used. Some clones are missing from TCRdb's copy, which holds only in-frame ones; the method was immunoSEQ multiplex PCR. The table lists 100,000 to 150,000 clones, about four fifths of them singletons, with roughly 4.2% in the top ten. Note on this clone: Its specificity is unknown.

The rearrangement uses TRBV18 and TRBJ1-5, with D tentatively TRBD1 (6 bases). This clonotype was obtained from a woman between 40 and 50 years old in good health and CMV-seronegative. The sample taken for sequencing was PBMCs. In DNA, the CDR3 is TGTGCCAGCTCATCCCCAGGGGATAATCAGCCCCAGCATTTT. Translating gives CASSSPGDNQPQHF.